This TCR beta chain was documented in a study of blood T cell repertoires in COVID-19. Study-wide context: Sites in the United States, Italy and Spain provided acute and convalescent COVID-19 samples. Sample material is recorded as cDNA or gDNA derived from T cells, B-cell-depleted T cells, or PBMCs.

The protocol was immunoSEQ multiplex PCR, while the TCRdb copy is restricted to in-frame clones and leaves out a portion. Here the sample spans around 80,000 clones, around 88% being singletons. The CDR3 loop spans 17 amino acids. Looked up from germline, CDR1 is SGHAT and CDR2 is FQNNGV. This clone has more than one count but fewer than ten. Relative to the germline gene, one junction end is altered; a read error may explain this. J is TRBJ2-2 and V is TRBV11-2, with 9 nucleotides matching TRBD1. The clonotype originates from a woman of 80 years or more with acute or convalescent COVID-19. Sequencing was performed on peripheral blood. Written as DNA, the CDR3 is TGTGCCAGCAGCCTAGATACCCGGGGACAGGGTACCGGGGAGCTGTTTTTT. This translates into CASSLDTRGQGTGELFF.